The 18 T cell receptor beta chains listed next were all sequenced from one sample in a study of cytomegalovirus exposure and HLA in healthy donors. A multiplex PCR was run with 60 Vbeta primers and 13 Jbeta primers. Repertoires were generated with immunoSEQ multiplex PCR, while TCRdb's copy carries only in-frame clones and drops some. The sample holds 150,000 to 200,000 clones, approximately 80% seen once. What was sequenced was PBMCs. The receptors derive from a woman aged 40 to 50 in good health and CMV-seronegative.

The V call is TRBV19, the J call TRBJ1-1, with TRBD1 as a possible D gene (6 bases). From germline, CDR1 is LNHDA and CDR2 SQIVND (reference sequence). The length of the CDR3 is 15 residues. Trimming shortened V by 7 bases and J by 5 bases, and 20 bases separated the two germline ends. The CDR3, as DNA: TGTGCCAGTAATTCCTTCCGGGACAAAGAGACTGAAGCTTTCTTT. Translated: CASNSFRDKETEAFF.

The chain has TRBV11-2 and TRBJ2-4; 7 bases line up with TRBD2. The junction had 6 bases not matched to a gene; V was cut back by 1 base and J by 0 bases. The CDR3 length is 17 residues. The V gene's germline CDR1 is SGHAT and CDR2 FQNNGV. In DNA form, the CDR3 reads TGTGCCAGCAGCTTAGCTTGGGACTACATAGCCAAAAACATTCAGTACTTC. Encoded protein: CASSLAWDYIAKNIQYF.

J is TRBJ2-2 and V is TRBV7-8, with D possibly matching TRBD2 (5 bases). Germline V gives CDR1 SGHVS, CDR2 FQNEAQ. CDR3 size: 17 residues. V dropped 0 bases and J dropped 2 bases, with 13 bases sitting between them. CDR3 sequence: CASSLAGRLSNTGELFF. CDR3 coding DNA: TGTGCCAGCAGCTTAGCGGGTAGACTATCTAACACCGGGGAGCTGTTTTTT.

The V gene is TRBV7-3, the J gene TRBJ1-5; tentative D call: TRBD1 (6 bases). This CDR3 comprises 13 residues. Germline V gives CDR1 SGHTA, CDR2 FQGTGA. Between the trimmed V and J ends, which lost 5 bases and 4 bases, there was a span of 9 bases. The CDR3 coding sequence is TGTGCCAGCAGCAGGGACACAAATCAGCCCCAGCATTTT. It specifies CASSRDTNQPQHF.

The V call is TRBV9, the J call TRBJ1-2, with D possibly TRBD1 on 6 matching bases. V was cut by 6 bases and J by 2 bases, with 8 bases left in between. The CDR3 contains 12 residues. In germline, CDR1 is SGDLS, CDR2 YYNGEE. CDR3 amino acids: CASITGNYGYTF. The CDR3 DNA reads TGTGCCAGCATCACAGGGAACTATGGCTACACCTTC.

The J gene is TRBJ2-3, the V gene TRBV5-1, with 11 bases that match TRBD2. V trimming: 4 bases; J trimming: 4 bases; junction bases outside the gene matches: 8. The germline V gene has CDR1 SGHRS and CDR2 YFSETQ. The length of the CDR3 is 16 residues. The CDR3 coding sequence is TGCGCCAGCAGCCTGACTAGCGGGGTGCCGGCAGATACGCAGTATTTT. This sequence encodes CASSLTSGVPADTQYF.

CDR3: CASSLSTSGFTDTQYF. The CDR3 nucleotides read TGTGCCAGCAGCCTCTCGACTAGCGGGTTCACAGATACGCAGTATTTT. The rearrangement links TRBV7-2 to TRBJ2-3; 10 nucleotides align to TRBD2. This CDR3 is built from 16 residues. Looked up from germline, CDR1 is SGHTA and CDR2 is FQGNSA. The ends lost 5 bases at V and 2 bases at J; junction bases unmatched: 7.

The chain is built from TRBV11-3 and TRBJ2-7, with D tentatively TRBD2 (6 bases). CDR1 and CDR2 (germline): SGHNT, YENEEA. The CDR3 consists of 14 residues. Trimming pared 3 bases from V and 0 bases from J, leaving 9 bases between. The CDR3 sequence is CASSLGDSSYEQYF. For the CDR3, the DNA is TGTGCCAGCAGCTTGGGGGACTCCTCCTACGAGCAGTACTTC.

The chain carries TRBV4-3 and TRBJ2-1; 14 bases align to TRBD2. CDR1 is LGHNA and CDR2 is YSLEER in the germline V gene. Trimming removed 1 base from V and 2 bases from J; junction bases left unmatched: 10. This CDR3 region has 20 residues. CDR3 DNA: TGCGCCAGCAGCCAAGCGGTGGGACTAGCGGGAGCCCCCACCTACAATGAGCAGTTCTTC. Translating it yields CASSQAVGLAGAPTYNEQFF.

This chain links TRBV4-3 with TRBJ2-5; 7 bases align to TRBD2. The CDR3 is 16 residues long. The germline CDR1 and CDR2 sequences are LGHNA and YSLEER. The ends lost 1 base at V and 1 base at J; junction bases unmatched: 6. CDR3 coding DNA: TGCGCCAGCAGCCAAGCCTTAGCGGGCATCCAAGAGACCCAGTACTTC. This encodes CASSQALAGIQETQYF.

This chain uses TRBV19 with TRBJ1-1; D is possibly TRBD1 (5 bases). From germline, CDR1 is LNHDA and CDR2 SQIVND (reference sequence). The V end lost 6 bases, the J end lost 1 base, and 9 bases lay between the germline ends. The CDR3 is 13 amino acids. Written as DNA, the CDR3 is TGTGCCAGTAGGGACACAGCGAACACTGAAGCTTTCTTT. It is translated as CASRDTANTEAFF.

In DNA, the CDR3 is TGTGCCAGTAGTTCCCTAACCTCGAACACCGGGGAGCTGTTTTTT. This translates into CASSSLTSNTGELFF. The chain employs TRBV19 and TRBJ2-2; D unclear. Germline CDR1 LNHDA, CDR2 SQIVND (reference sequence). The CDR3 length is 15 residues. Between the trimmed V and J ends, which lost 5 bases and 0 bases, there was a span of 10 bases. The full variable domain, its missing parts supplied by reference TRBV19 and TRBJ2-2, is DGGITQSPKYLFRKEGQNVTLSCEQNLNHDAMYWYRQDPGQGLRLIYYSQIVNDFQKGDIAEGYSVSREKKESFPLTVTSAQKNPTAFYLCASSSLTSNTGELFFGEGSRLTVL.

The V and J genes are TRBV4-3 and TRBJ1-1, with TRBD1 matching over 8 bases. J gave up 3 bases and V 0 bases, and 12 bases lay outside the gene matches. This CDR3 has 18 residues. In germline, CDR1 is LGHNA, CDR2 YSLEER. As DNA, the CDR3 is TGCGCCAGCAGCCAAGAAGTTGGGCAGGGGGCCTCGGACACTGAAGCTTTCTTT. Translation: CASSQEVGQGASDTEAFF.

The chain employs TRBV7-9 and TRBJ2-3; no clear D. CDR1 and CDR2 from the germline V gene are SEHNR and FQNEAQ (reference sequence). The CDR3 has 11 amino acids. Trimming removed 5 bases at V and 3 bases at J, with 3 bases between. The CDR3 nucleotides read TGTGCCAGCAGCCATACAGATACGCAGTATTTT. Protein: CASSHTDTQYF.

The chain joins TRBV5-1 to TRBJ1-4; 7 nucleotides align to TRBD1. CDR1 SGHRS and CDR2 YFSETQ come from the germline V gene. This CDR3 region has 15 residues. V dropped 0 bases and J dropped 4; count of bases not matched to a gene: 3. In DNA form, the CDR3 reads TGCGCCAGCAGCTTGGAGGGACAGCTTAATGAAAAACTGTTTTTT. Protein product: CASSLEGQLNEKLFF.

J is TRBJ1-1 and V is TRBV9; D is uncertain. The V end lost 3 bases, the J end lost 1 base, and 16 bases lay between the germline ends. This CDR3 region has 16 residues. Germline V gene sequence: CDR1 SGDLS, CDR2 YYNGEE. This CDR3 is CASSAPGMTPNTEAFF. CDR3 coding DNA: TGTGCCAGCAGCGCGCCCGGTATGACACCGAACACTGAAGCTTTCTTT.

A note on this clone: Just one base apart from a much larger clone, this may be a read error. Other DNA sequences in the sample encode the same CDR3. V and J are TRBV5-6 and TRBJ2-7; D may be TRBD1 (6 bases). The CDR3 has 14 amino acids. Germline V gives CDR1 SGHDT, CDR2 YYEEEE. Trimming removed 1 base from V and 4 bases from J, with 12 bases in between. The CDR3 sequence is CASSLTGKTYEQYV. The CDR3, as DNA: TGTGCCAGCAGCTTGACAGGGAAAACTTACGAGCAGTACGTC.

The DNA of the CDR3 is TGTGCCAGCAGCCAAGACAGGAACTATGGCTACACCTTC. It translates to CASSQDRNYGYTF. This chain uses TRBV4-2 with TRBJ1-2; D not resolved. The V and J ends lost 0 bases and 2 bases respectively, with 4 bases between them. This CDR3 spans 13 amino acids. Germline V gives CDR1 LGHNA, CDR2 YNFKEQ.